Listed below are T cell receptor beta chains from one sample, sequenced in a study of Graves' ophthalmopathy and Graves' hyperthyroidism. TCRdb re-derived calls from the multiplex PCR reads in MiXCR, one entry per CDR3 protein. The sample comprises 350,000 to 450,000 distinct CDR3 sequences, roughly 20% of which are singletons, and 3% rests with the top ten. The sequencing sample was made of peripheral blood. The receptors originated from a woman aged 18-30 years with stable Graves' hyperthyroidism. The CDR3 runs from the conserved cysteine through the conserved F or W. The order of the fields is V gene, D gene, CDR3 protein. The D gene is left open where the match is weak.

v_call: TRBV4-1
d_call: NA
cdr3_aa: CASSPATWTLQNTDAFF

v_call: TRBV12-3/TRBV12-4
d_call: TRBD1
cdr3_aa: CASSSRTGESYEQYF

v_call: TRBV6-1
d_call: TRBD2
cdr3_aa: CASRRGRENEQYF

v_call: TRBV19
d_call: NA
cdr3_aa: CASTFVGGSTESFF

v_call: TRBV6-2/TRBV6-3
d_call: NA
cdr3_aa: CASAEQTTNTEAFF

v_call: TRBV5-1
d_call: NA
cdr3_aa: CASSLEGLAYEQYF

v_call: TRBV7-2
d_call: NA
cdr3_aa: CASSLSPGAPKNIKYF

v_call: TRBV20-1
d_call: NA
cdr3_aa: CSADAAYEQYF

v_call: TRBV6-4
d_call: TRBD2
cdr3_aa: CASSVGGGFEQYF

v_call: TRBV6-7
d_call: NA
cdr3_aa: CAHNLGPPYEQYF

v_call: TRBV7-2
d_call: NA
cdr3_aa: CASSQGMTVNIQYF

v_call: TRBV6-4
d_call: TRBD1
cdr3_aa: CASSDGTGDTDTQYF

v_call: TRBV12-3/TRBV12-4
d_call: NA
cdr3_aa: CASSLYPRGRNYGYTF

v_call: TRBV28
d_call: TRBD2
cdr3_aa: CASTPGGGKGTYEQYF

v_call: TRBV28
d_call: NA
cdr3_aa: CASSTRLRKETQYF

v_call: TRBV19
d_call: NA
cdr3_aa: CASKKAGPGGFTEAFF

v_call: TRBV2
d_call: NA
cdr3_aa: CASNKRGGETQYF

v_call: TRBV6-1
d_call: NA
cdr3_aa: CASSEATDYEQYF

v_call: TRBV6-1
d_call: TRBD1
cdr3_aa: CASSLGQGSNYGYTF

v_call: TRBV6-1
d_call: NA
cdr3_aa: CASRRDTLNTEAFF

v_call: TRBV12-5
d_call: NA
cdr3_aa: CASKESDTEAFF

v_call: TRBV4-3
d_call: TRBD2
cdr3_aa: CASSPGTSGRVYEQYF

v_call: TRBV19
d_call: TRBD1
cdr3_aa: CASSQQGWNSPLHF

v_call: TRBV12-3/TRBV12-4
d_call: NA
cdr3_aa: CASSLGVLGQETQYF

v_call: TRBV6-1
d_call: TRBD2
cdr3_aa: CASRRLKAGGYEQYF

v_call: TRBV7-2
d_call: TRBD1
cdr3_aa: CASSSRQGSYEQYF

v_call: TRBV7-2
d_call: TRBD2
cdr3_aa: CASSLGLVAETQYF

v_call: TRBV4-1
d_call: NA
cdr3_aa: CASGHYNQPQHF

v_call: TRBV13
d_call: TRBD1
cdr3_aa: CASSPTDRAYEQYF

v_call: TRBV27
d_call: NA
cdr3_aa: CASSLDEGSYEQYF

v_call: TRBV7-7
d_call: TRBD2
cdr3_aa: CASSSFRTSDDTGELFF

v_call: TRBV4-1
d_call: NA
cdr3_aa: CASSATVVGGHGELFF

v_call: TRBV20-1
d_call: TRBD2
cdr3_aa: CSASGLVYEQYF

v_call: TRBV12-3/TRBV12-4
d_call: NA
cdr3_aa: CASSLPGIGSEQYF

v_call: TRBV12-3/TRBV12-4
d_call: NA
cdr3_aa: CASSPPGSGPQHF

v_call: TRBV7-2
d_call: TRBD2
cdr3_aa: CASSLAGLAAVYEQYF

v_call: TRBV30
d_call: TRBD2
cdr3_aa: CAWSPGGYEQYF

v_call: TRBV5-1
d_call: TRBD2
cdr3_aa: CASSGTSGRAHEQYF

v_call: TRBV11-2
d_call: TRBD1
cdr3_aa: CASSQTGPYNSPLHF

v_call: TRBV7-8
d_call: NA
cdr3_aa: CASSPQGTFYGYTF

v_call: TRBV28
d_call: TRBD1
cdr3_aa: CASRRQTGQKNTEAFF

v_call: TRBV24-1
d_call: NA
cdr3_aa: CATTRPGRCNQPQHF

v_call: TRBV5-1
d_call: NA
cdr3_aa: CACQLNTGELFF

v_call: TRBV7-2
d_call: NA
cdr3_aa: CASSPPAAIPWGYTF

v_call: TRBV6-1
d_call: TRBD1
cdr3_aa: CASSVGRGQGEAFF

v_call: TRBV20-1
d_call: NA
cdr3_aa: CSASPGSGQPQHF

v_call: TRBV19
d_call: NA
cdr3_aa: CASSLGQRGYEQYF

v_call: TRBV12-3/TRBV12-4
d_call: NA
cdr3_aa: CASSFRGTIYF

v_call: TRBV29-1
d_call: NA
cdr3_aa: CSVEGKGYEQYF

v_call: TRBV28
d_call: TRBD1
cdr3_aa: CASTVSGDRISYEQYF

v_call: TRBV30
d_call: NA
cdr3_aa: CAWSGNVDTEAFF

v_call: TRBV27
d_call: NA
cdr3_aa: CASMGGGSNQPQHF

v_call: TRBV19
d_call: TRBD2
cdr3_aa: CASSIQPATSGSWSGELFF

v_call: TRBV2
d_call: NA
cdr3_aa: CASRATGSSPNEQYF